Included here is one T cell receptor (beta chain) sequence, with context. The germline V gene encodes CDR1 WNHNN and CDR2 SYGVQD (reference sequence). The CDR3 length is 14 residues. With V trimmed by 6 bases and J by 4 bases, 5 bases remained unmatched. Methods used by the authors: Estimation of nucleated cell counts was performed using reference gene primer amplification. Data came from immunoSEQ multiplex PCR; TCRdb stores just in-frame clones and leaves some out. That table furnishes V, J and clone size, whereas the DNA furnished D and trimming. This table holds 380,000 or so clones, more than 80% found once. These data come from a study of blood T cell repertoires in COVID-19. Study overall: The United States, Italy and Spain supplied acute and convalescent COVID-19 samples. From T cells, B-cell-depleted T cells, or PBMCs came the material, which was cDNA or gDNA.

The TCR originated in a man aged 40-50 years with acute or convalescent COVID-19. The sequencing input was peripheral blood. The chain employs TRBV10-1 and TRBJ2-3; 9 nucleotides line up with TRBD2. The CDR3 region is CASSFAGGADTQYF. Written as DNA, the CDR3 is TGCGCCAGCAGCTTTGCGGGAGGGGCAGATACGCAGTATTTT.